This TCR beta chain is from a study of regulatory T cells in long-lasting Graves disease. Study-wide points: Blood alone, not thyroid tissue, was studied. With a small sample size, accuracy may have been reduced.

Time point in this sample: newly diagnosed GD, antithyroid drugs for less than 3 months. With RNA extracted from PBMCs as input, the TCR library was made. Around 9 milliliters of peripheral blood went into EDTA tubes. Germline lookup yields CDR1 GTSNPN and CDR2 SVGIG (reference sequence). The V and J ends lost 2 bases and 6 bases respectively, with 4 bases between them. The CDR3 has 11 residues. Arm-PCR of CDR3 regions and iRepertoire HTBI primers were used to build TCR beta libraries. TCRdb processed the multiplex PCR reads anew with MiXCR; each CDR3 protein has one entry. Here the sample spans about half a million distinct CDR3 sequences, around 11% being singletons. This clonotype has ten or more counts. As yet, its antigen is unknown. The sample was also linked to a second study, of T cells in Graves' hyperthyroidism and ophthalmopathy. According to that study: The majority of expanded thyroid clonotypes above 0.001 also appeared in blood.

The V and J genes are TRBV30 and TRBJ2-2, with no clear D. The sequence came from a woman aged 30 to 39 with Graves disease. Sequences were derived from peripheral blood mononuclear cells (PBMCs), sampled at new diagnosis, from a patient treated with antithyroid drugs. CDR3 bases: TGTGCCTGGAGTTTCTCCGGGGAGCTGTTTTTT. Residues: CAWSFSGELFF.